The present entry profiles one T cell receptor beta chain with its context. Its antigen is undetermined. The sample comes from a study of PD-1 blockade in classical Hodgkin lymphoma. Study findings and constraints: Lower baseline TCR diversity marked trial partial responders and progressors.

TCRdb's table, derived via immunoSEQ multiplex PCR, lists solely in-frame clones and lacks some. The sample yields more than 90,000 clones, 81% seen once. There was relapse after autologous stem cell transplantation in every patient, and there was variation in brentuximab vedotin exposure. Germline lookup yields CDR1 SEHNR and CDR2 FQNEAQ (reference sequence). The CDR3 has 15 residues. Losses at the gene ends were 2 bases for V and 1 base for J; bases not matched to a gene: 3. Sequenced material: peripheral blood mononuclear cells (PBMCs), taken before the second cycle of nivolumab. This rearrangement joins TRBV7-9 to TRBJ2-7, with 9 bases that match TRBD2. The clonotype comes from a human donor with classical Hodgkin lymphoma. This chain's CDR3 is CASSLLTSGSYEQYF. The CDR3 nucleotides read TGTGCCAGCAGCTTACTGACTAGCGGATCCTACGAGCAGTACTTC.